This TCR beta chain was sequenced during a study of shared clonotypes between healthy human individuals. The CDR3 is made up of 18 amino acids. Naive CD8 cells were CD45RO-negative, positively selected for CCR7, excluding terminally differentiated effector memory CD45RA+ cells. The genomic DNA of each subset was split evenly across several immunoSEQ plates. Per the study methods: Without quality scores, immunoSEQ junctional reads could not be filtered like full-length reads. TCRdb keeps only in-frame clones here, not all; method: immunoSEQ multiplex PCR. That table supplies the V and J calls and clone size; D and trimming were determined from the DNA. The sample consists of under 1 million clones, about 96% of them appearing once.

The TCR comes from a man in his thirties or forties in good health. This chain links TRBV12-2 with TRBJ2-2; the listed D gene, TRBD2, was not tested against the DNA. TRBV12-2 is a recognized pseudogene. The specimen sequenced was naive CD8+ T cells sorted from blood. CDR3 region: CASRPPAPAGGGTGELFF. The CDR3 region has the DNA TGTGCAAGTCGTCCTCCGGCGCCGGCGGGAGGTGGTACCGGGGAGCTGTTTTTT.